This T cell receptor beta chain was observed in a study of blood T cell repertoires in COVID-19. The CDR3 is 13 residues long. Between the trimmed V and J ends, which lost 7 bases and 7 bases, there was a span of 17 bases. The V gene's germline CDR1 is MGHDK and CDR2 SYGVNS. Assay used: immunoSEQ multiplex PCR; TCRdb lists only in-frame clones, some missing. The table records about 46,000 clones, about 90% of them present only once. This rearrangement joins TRBV25-1 to TRBJ2-7; D perhaps matches TRBD2 (5 bases). The clonotype was recovered from a human donor in a cohort sampled during active COVID-19. Sample: peripheral blood. In DNA, the CDR3 is TGTGCCAGCACCCCCGACGGACTTTTTGAGCAGTACTTC. This gives the protein CASTPDGLFEQYF.